A selection of T cell receptor beta chains follows, all from one sample in a study of T cell responses to AZD1222 COVID-19 vaccine. TCRdb keeps only in-frame clones here, not all; method: immunoSEQ multiplex PCR. The sample carries 150,000 to 200,000 clones, 90% recorded once. Sequencing used peripheral blood, obtained 28 days after the second AZD1222 dose. These receptors all come from an adult who received the AZD1222 COVID-19 vaccine. The CDR3 runs from the conserved cysteine through the conserved F or W. D genes are given only for firm matches. A row's size may be missing; if present it is once, few, many or a size class.

TRBV5-8,once,15,TRBJ2-7,TRBD1,CASREPGQGSYEQYF,TGTGCCAGCAGAGAACCGGGACAGGGTTCCTACGAGCAGTACTTC
TRBV28,-,15,TRBJ2-7,-,CASRPTLGGGYEQYF,TGTGCCAGCAGGCCTACACTGGGGGGAGGCTACGAGCAGTACTTC
TRBV25-1,once,14,TRBJ2-2,-,CASSEQMFTGELFF,TGTGCCAGCAGTGAGCAAATGTTCACCGGGGAGCTGTTTTTT
TRBV28,-,14,TRBJ1-5,-,CASSSGTPNQPQHF,TGTGCCAGCAGTTCCGGGACACCGAATCAGCCCCAGCATTTT
TRBV2,-,13,TRBJ2-7,TRBD2,CASKRGVPHEQYF,TGTGCCAGCAAGCGGGGGGTTCCCCACGAGCAGTACTTC
TRBV7-9,-,14,TRBJ1-1,-,CASSLWGENTEAFF,TGTGCCAGCAGCTTATGGGGCGAGAACACTGAAGCTTTCTTT
TRBV19,-,12,TRBJ1-5,-,CASRTSNQPQHF,TGTGCCAGTAGGACGAGCAATCAGCCCCAGCATTTT
TRBV13,-,14,TRBJ2-3,-,CASSLRGGTDTQYF,TGTGCCAGCAGCTTACGTGGGGGCACAGATACGCAGTATTTT
TRBV7-6,-,16,TRBJ2-2,TRBD2,CASSKTSGRGPGELFF,TGTGCCAGCAGCAAGACTAGCGGGAGAGGTCCCGGGGAGCTGTTTTTT
TRBV6-4,once,15,TRBJ2-2,TRBD2,CASSDQAGGTGELFF,TGTGCCAGCAGTGACCAAGCGGGAGGGACCGGGGAGCTGTTTTTT
TRBV7-8,few,14,TRBJ1-2,-,CASSVRDGLYGYTF,TGTGCCAGCAGCGTCCGGGACGGCCTTTATGGCTACACCTTC
TRBV19,-,14,TRBJ2-5,-,CASSILGIQETQYF,TGTGCCAGTAGTATTCTGGGTATCCAAGAGACCCAGTACTTC
TRBV20-1,-,19,TRBJ1-3,-,CSASPIDSGAGKAGNTIYF,TGCAGTGCTAGTCCAATAGATTCAGGAGCAGGGAAAGCTGGAAACACCATATATTTT
TRBV27,-,15,TRBJ2-3,TRBD2,CASSLVREGVDTQYF,TGTGCCAGCAGTTTGGTGCGGGAGGGGGTAGATACGCAGTATTTT
TRBV6-2/TRBV6-3,-,17,TRBJ2-6,-,CASSYSGGARGANVLTF,TGTGCCAGCAGTTACTCGGGGGGGGCGCGTGGGGCCAACGTCCTGACTTTC
TRBV5-6,once,11,TRBJ2-2,-,CASRRTGELFF,TGTGCCAGCAGAAGGACCGGGGAGCTGTTTTTT
TRBV18,-,17,TRBJ1-6,-,CASSPLTGGADNSPLHF,TGTGCCAGCTCACCATTAACCGGGGGAGCGGATAATTCACCCCTCCACTTT
TRBV7-8,-,11,TRBJ2-5,-,CASSLQETQYF,TGTGCCAGCAGCTTGCAAGAGACCCAGTACTTC
TRBV6-5,-,16,TRBJ1-3,TRBD1,CASSYSRQGGANTIYF,TGTGCCAGCAGTTACTCAAGACAGGGAGGAGCAAACACCATATATTTT
TRBV29-1,-,13,TRBJ2-2,-,CSVERQNTGELFF,TGCAGCGTTGAACGGCAGAACACCGGGGAGCTGTTTTTT
TRBV7-2,once,15,TRBJ2-2,TRBD2,CASSQRGGRTGELFF,TGTGCCAGCAGCCAGCGGGGGGGCCGCACCGGGGAGCTGTTTTTT
TRBV6-5,-,15,TRBJ1-1,TRBD1,CASSPTPGQGPEAFF,TGTGCCAGCAGTCCCACTCCGGGACAGGGCCCTGAAGCTTTCTTT
TRBV30,-,15,TRBJ2-7,-,CAWNPGNHPPREQYF,TGTGCCTGGAACCCAGGAAATCACCCTCCTAGGGAGCAGTACTTC
TRBV18,-,15,TRBJ1-1,TRBD1,CASSDSAGGLTEAFF,TGTGCCAGCTCAGACAGCGCAGGGGGACTGACTGAAGCTTTCTTT
TRBV4-1,-,14,TRBJ1-3,-,CASSQVGTGNTIYF,TGCGCCAGCAGCCAAGTAGGGACTGGAAACACCATATATTTT
TRBV6-2/TRBV6-3,few,15,TRBJ2-3,-,CASSPGASQADTQYF,TGTGCCAGCAGCCCAGGGGCTAGCCAGGCAGATACGCAGTATTTT
TRBV7-3,-,16,TRBJ2-4,-,CASSPSLDLAKNIQYF,TGTGCCAGCAGCCCGTCCCTTGATCTAGCCAAAAACATTCAGTACTTC
TRBV15,once,14,TRBJ2-1,-,CATSRTRLYNEQFF,TGTGCCACCAGCAGGACTCGTTTATACAATGAGCAGTTCTTC
TRBV28,-,14,TRBJ1-1,-,CASSGGGTNTEAFF,TGTGCCAGCAGTGGAGGGGGGACGAACACTGAAGCTTTCTTT